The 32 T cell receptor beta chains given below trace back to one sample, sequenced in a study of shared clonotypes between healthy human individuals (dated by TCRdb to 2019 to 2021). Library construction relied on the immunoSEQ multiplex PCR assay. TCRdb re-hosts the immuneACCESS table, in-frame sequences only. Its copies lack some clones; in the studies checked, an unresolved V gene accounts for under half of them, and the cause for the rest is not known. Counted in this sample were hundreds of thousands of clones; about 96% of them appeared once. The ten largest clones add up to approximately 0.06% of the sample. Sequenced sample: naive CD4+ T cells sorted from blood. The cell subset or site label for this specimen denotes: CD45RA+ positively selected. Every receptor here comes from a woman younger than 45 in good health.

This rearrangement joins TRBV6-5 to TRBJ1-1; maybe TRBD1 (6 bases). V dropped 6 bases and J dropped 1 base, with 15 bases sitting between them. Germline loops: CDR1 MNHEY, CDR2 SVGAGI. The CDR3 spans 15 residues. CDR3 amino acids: CASSRNRQANTEAFF. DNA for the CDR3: TGTGCCAGCAGCCGCAATCGACAGGCGAACACTGAAGCTTTCTTT.

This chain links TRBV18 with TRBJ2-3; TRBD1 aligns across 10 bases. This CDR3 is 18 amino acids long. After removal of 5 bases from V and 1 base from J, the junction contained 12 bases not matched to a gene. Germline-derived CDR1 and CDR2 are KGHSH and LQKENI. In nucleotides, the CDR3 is TGTGCCAGCTCAAAAAATCGACAGGGGGCAGTGGGCACAGATACGCAGTATTTT. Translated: CASSKNRQGAVGTDTQYF.

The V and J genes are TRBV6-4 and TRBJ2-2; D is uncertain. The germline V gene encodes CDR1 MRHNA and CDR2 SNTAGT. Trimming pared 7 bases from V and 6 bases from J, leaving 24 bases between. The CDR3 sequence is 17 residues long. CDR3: CASILGHFRFLSGELFF. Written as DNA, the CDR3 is TGTGCCAGCATTCTTGGTCATTTTCGTTTTCTTTCCGGGGAGCTGTTTTTT.

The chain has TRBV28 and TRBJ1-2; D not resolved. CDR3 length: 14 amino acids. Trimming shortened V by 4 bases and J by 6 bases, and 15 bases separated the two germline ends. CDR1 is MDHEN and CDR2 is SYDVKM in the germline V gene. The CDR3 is CASSSLLLGDGYTF. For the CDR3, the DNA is TGTGCCAGCAGTTCCCTCTTACTCGGGGATGGCTACACCTTC.

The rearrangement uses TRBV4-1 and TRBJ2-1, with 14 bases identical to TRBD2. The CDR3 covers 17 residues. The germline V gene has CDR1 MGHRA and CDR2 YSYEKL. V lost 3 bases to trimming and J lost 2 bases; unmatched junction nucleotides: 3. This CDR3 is CASSQGLAGEAYNEQFF. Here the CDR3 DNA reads TGCGCCAGCAGCCAGGGACTAGCGGGGGAGGCCTACAATGAGCAGTTCTTC.

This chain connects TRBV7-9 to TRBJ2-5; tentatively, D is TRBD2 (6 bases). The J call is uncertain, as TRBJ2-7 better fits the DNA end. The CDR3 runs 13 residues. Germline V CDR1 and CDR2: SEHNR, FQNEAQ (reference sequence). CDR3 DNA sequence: TGTGCCAGCAGCTTCAGCGGGTCGGGCGAGCAGTACTTC. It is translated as CASSFSGSGEQYF.

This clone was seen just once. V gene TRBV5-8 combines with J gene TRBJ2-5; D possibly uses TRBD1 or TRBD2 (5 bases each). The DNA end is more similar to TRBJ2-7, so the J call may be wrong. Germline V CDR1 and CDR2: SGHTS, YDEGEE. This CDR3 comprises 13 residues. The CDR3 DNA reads TGTGCCAGCGCGTGGGACCGAGACTACGAGCAGTACTTC. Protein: CASAWDRDYEQYF.

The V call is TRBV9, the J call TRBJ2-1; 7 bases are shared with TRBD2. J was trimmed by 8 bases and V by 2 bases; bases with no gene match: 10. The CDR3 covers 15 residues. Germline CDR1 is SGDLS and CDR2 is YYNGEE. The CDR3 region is CASSVGAGDVDEQFF. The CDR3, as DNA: TGTGCCAGCAGCGTTGGGGCGGGAGATGTCGATGAGCAGTTCTTC.

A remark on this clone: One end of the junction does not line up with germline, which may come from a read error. CDR3 protein: CASSLQAPPGPNTGELFF. CDR3 coding DNA: TGCGCCAGCAGCTTACAAGCCCCACCGGGACCGAATACCGGGGAGCTGTTTTTT. The chain recombines TRBV5-1 with TRBJ2-2, with D possibly called TRBD1 or TRBD2 (5 bases each). Germline V gene sequence: CDR1 SGHRS, CDR2 YFSETQ. The CDR3 length is 18 residues.

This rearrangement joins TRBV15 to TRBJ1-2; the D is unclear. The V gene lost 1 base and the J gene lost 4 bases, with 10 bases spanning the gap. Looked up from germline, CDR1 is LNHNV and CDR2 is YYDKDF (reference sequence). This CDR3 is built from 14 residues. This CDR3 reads CATSRGEGFYGYTF. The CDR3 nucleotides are TGTGCCACCAGCAGAGGGGAGGGATTCTATGGCTACACCTTC.

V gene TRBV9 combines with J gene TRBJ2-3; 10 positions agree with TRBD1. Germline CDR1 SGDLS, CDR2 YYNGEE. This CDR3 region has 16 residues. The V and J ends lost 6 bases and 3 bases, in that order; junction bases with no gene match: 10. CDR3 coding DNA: TGTGCCAGCACCCTCTCGACAGGGGGCTTAACAGATACGCAGTATTTT. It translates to CASTLSTGGLTDTQYF.

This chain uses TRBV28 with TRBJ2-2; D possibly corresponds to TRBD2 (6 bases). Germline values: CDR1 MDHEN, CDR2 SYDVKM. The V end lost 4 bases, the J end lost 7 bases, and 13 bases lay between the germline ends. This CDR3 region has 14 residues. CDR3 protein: CASSWTILNGELFF. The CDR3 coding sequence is TGTGCCAGCAGTTGGACTATTCTTAACGGGGAGCTGTTTTTT.

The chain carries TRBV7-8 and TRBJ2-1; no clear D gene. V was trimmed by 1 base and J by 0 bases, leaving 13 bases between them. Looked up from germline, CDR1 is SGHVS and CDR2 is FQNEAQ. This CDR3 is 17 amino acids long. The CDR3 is CASSLDPRLSSYNEQFF. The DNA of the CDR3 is TGTGCCAGCAGCTTAGATCCGCGGCTTAGCTCCTACAATGAGCAGTTCTTC.

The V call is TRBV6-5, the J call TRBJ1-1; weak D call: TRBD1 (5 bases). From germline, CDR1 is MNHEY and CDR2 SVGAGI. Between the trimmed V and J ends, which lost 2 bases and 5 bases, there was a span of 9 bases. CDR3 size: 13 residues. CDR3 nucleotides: TGTGCCAGCAGTTACACTAAGGGGACTGAAGCTTTCTTT. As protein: CASSYTKGTEAFF.

The CDR3, as DNA: TGCGCCAGCAGCCAAGAAAGGCACAAACCCTACGAGCAGTACTTC. Translating gives CASSQERHKPYEQYF. The chain uses TRBV4-1 and TRBJ2-7; D not resolved. This CDR3 region has 15 residues. Germline loops: CDR1 MGHRA, CDR2 YSYEKL. V lost 0 bases, J lost 2 bases, and 11 bases lay in between.

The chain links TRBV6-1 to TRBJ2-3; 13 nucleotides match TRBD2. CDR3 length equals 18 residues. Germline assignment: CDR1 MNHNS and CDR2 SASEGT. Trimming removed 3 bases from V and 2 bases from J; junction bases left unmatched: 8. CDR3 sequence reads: CASSDHPGLAGSTDTQYF. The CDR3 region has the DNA TGTGCCAGCAGTGACCATCCGGGACTAGCGGGATCCACAGATACGCAGTATTTT.

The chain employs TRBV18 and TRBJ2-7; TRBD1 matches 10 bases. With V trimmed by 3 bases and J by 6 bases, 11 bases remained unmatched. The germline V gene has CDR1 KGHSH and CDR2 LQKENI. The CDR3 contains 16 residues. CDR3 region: CASSPRATGTGAEQYF. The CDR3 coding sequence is TGTGCCAGCTCACCGAGAGCAACCGGGACAGGGGCCGAGCAGTACTTC.

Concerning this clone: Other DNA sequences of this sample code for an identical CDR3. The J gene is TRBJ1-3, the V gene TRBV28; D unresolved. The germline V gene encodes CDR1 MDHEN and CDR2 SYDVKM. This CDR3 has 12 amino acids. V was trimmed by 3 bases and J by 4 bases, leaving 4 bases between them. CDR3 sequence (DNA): TGTGCCAGCAGTTTTAGAGGAAACACCATATATTTT. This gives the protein CASSFRGNTIYF.

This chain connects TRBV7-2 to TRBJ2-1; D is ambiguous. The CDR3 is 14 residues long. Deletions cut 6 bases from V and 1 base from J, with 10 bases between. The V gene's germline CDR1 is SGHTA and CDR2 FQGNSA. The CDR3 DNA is TGTGCCAGCAGGGTAGGTGGATCCTACAATGAGCAGTTCTTC. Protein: CASRVGGSYNEQFF.

The CDR3 sequence: CASSPLAGGPREQFF. DNA for the CDR3: TGTGCCAGCTCACCCCTAGCGGGAGGGCCAAGGGAGCAGTTCTTC. The rearrangement uses TRBV18 and TRBJ2-1, with TRBD2 matching over 12 bases. The CDR3 length is 15 residues. CDR1 is KGHSH and CDR2 is LQKENI in the germline V gene. V shed 3 bases and J 10 bases; nucleotides not matched to a gene: 7. Complete variable domain (other parts from reference TRBV18 and TRBJ2-1): NAGVMQNPRHLVRRRGQEARLRCSPMKGHSHVYWYRQLPEEGLKFMVYLQKENIIDESGMPKERFSAEFPKEGPSILRIQQVVRGDSAAYFCASSPLAGGPREQFFGPGTRLTVL.

CDR3 protein: CASSHHWISEQYF. The CDR3 DNA follows: TGTGCCAGCAGCCATCATTGGATCTCCGAGCAGTACTTC. V gene TRBV9 combines with J gene TRBJ2-7; D remains unclear. Germline V gene sequence: CDR1 SGDLS, CDR2 YYNGEE. The germline V and J ends were trimmed by 4 bases and 6 bases, with 14 bases remaining between them. The CDR3 loop spans 13 amino acids.

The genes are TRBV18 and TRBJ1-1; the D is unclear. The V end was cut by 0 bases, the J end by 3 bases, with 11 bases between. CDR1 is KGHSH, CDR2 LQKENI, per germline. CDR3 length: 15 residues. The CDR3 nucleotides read TGTGCCAGCTCACCACCGAGGCCGAGGGACACTGAAGCTTTCTTT. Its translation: CASSPPRPRDTEAFF.

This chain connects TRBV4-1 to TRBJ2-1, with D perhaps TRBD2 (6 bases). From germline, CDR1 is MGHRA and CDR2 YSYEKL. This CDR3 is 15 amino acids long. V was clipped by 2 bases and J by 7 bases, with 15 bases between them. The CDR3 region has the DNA TGCGCCAGCAGCCAAAGGGCGGGGTGGGGAAATGAGCAGTTCTTC. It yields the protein CASSQRAGWGNEQFF.

The CDR3 here is CATRLAGGPLMNEQFF. The CDR3 bases are TGTGCCACTAGACTAGCGGGAGGACCCCTTATGAATGAGCAGTTCTTC. The chain combines TRBV19 with TRBJ2-1, with 13 bases identical to TRBD2. Losses at the gene ends were 10 bases for V and 7 bases for J; bases not matched to a gene: 13. CDR1 is LNHDA and CDR2 is SQIVND in the germline V gene (reference sequence). The CDR3 contains 16 residues.

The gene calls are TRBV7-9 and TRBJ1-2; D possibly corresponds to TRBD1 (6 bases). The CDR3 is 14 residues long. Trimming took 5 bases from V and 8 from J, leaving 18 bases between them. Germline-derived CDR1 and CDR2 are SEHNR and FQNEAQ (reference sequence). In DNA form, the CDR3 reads TGTGCCAGCAGCCTAGGGGGAGGGCCCTCCGGCTACACCTTC. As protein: CASSLGGGPSGYTF.

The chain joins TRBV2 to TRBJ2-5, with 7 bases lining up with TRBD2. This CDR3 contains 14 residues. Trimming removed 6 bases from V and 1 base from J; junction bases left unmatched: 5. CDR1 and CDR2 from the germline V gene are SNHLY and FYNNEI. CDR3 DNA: TGTGCCAGCAGAGCGGGGTCCCGCCAAGAGACCCAGTACTTC. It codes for CASRAGSRQETQYF.

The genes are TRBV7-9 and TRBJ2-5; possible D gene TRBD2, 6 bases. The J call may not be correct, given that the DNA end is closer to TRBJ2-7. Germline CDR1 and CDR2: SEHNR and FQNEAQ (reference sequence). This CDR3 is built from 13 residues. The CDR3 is CASSFGGASEQYF. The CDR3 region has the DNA TGTGCCAGCAGCTTTGGAGGGGCCAGCGAGCAGTACTTC.

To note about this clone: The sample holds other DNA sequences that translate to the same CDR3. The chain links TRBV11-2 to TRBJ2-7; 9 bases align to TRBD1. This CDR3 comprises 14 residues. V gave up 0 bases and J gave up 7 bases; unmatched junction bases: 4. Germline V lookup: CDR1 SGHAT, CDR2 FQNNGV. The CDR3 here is CASSLEQGAGEQYF. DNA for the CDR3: TGTGCCAGCAGCTTAGAACAGGGGGCGGGGGAGCAGTACTTC.

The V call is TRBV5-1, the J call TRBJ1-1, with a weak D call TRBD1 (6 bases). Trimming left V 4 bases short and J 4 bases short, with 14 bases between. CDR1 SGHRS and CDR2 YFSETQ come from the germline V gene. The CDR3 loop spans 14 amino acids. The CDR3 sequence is CASSPGTLITEAFF. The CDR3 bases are TGCGCCAGCAGCCCGGGGACACTCATCACTGAAGCTTTCTTT.

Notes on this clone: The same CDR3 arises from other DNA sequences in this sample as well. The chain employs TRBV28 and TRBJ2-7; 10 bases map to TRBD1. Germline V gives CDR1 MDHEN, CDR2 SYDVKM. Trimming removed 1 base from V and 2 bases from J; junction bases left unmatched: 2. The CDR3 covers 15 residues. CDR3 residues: CASSLLGQGPYEQYF. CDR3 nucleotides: TGTGCCAGCAGTTTATTGGGACAGGGGCCCTACGAGCAGTACTTC. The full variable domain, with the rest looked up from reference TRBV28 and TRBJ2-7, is DVKVTQSSRYLVKRTGEKVFLECVQDMDHENMFWYRQDPGLGLRLIYFSYDVKMKEKGDIPEGYSVSREKKERFSLILESASTNQTSMYLCASSLLGQGPYEQYFGPGTRLTVT.

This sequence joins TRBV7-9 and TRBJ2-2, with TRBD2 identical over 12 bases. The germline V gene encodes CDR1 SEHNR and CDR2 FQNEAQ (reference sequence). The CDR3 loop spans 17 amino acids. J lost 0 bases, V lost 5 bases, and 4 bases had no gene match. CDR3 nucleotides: TGTGCCAGCAGCCCACGGACTAGCGGGACGAACACCGGGGAGCTGTTTTTT. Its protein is CASSPRTSGTNTGELFF.

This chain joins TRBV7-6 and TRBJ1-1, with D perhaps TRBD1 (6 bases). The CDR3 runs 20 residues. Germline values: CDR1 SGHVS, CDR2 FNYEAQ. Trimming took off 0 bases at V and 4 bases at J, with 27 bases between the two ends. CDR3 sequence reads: CASSLARREGRGRRATEAFF. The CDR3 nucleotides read TGTGCCAGCAGCTTAGCCCGGCGGGAGGGCAGGGGCCGACGGGCCACTGAAGCTTTCTTT.